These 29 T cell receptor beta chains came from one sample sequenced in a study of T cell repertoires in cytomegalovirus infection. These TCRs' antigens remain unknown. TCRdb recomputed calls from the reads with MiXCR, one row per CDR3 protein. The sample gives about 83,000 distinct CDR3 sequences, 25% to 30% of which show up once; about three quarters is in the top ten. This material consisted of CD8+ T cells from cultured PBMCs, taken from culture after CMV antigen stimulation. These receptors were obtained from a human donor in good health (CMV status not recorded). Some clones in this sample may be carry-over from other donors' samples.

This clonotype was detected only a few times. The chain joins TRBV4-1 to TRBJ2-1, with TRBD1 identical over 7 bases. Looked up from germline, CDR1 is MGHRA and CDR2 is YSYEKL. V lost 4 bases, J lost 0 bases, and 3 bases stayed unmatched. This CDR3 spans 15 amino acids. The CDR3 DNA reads TGCGCCAGCAGCCTTGGACAGGACTCCTACAATGAGCAGTTCTTC. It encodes CASSLGQDSYNEQFF.

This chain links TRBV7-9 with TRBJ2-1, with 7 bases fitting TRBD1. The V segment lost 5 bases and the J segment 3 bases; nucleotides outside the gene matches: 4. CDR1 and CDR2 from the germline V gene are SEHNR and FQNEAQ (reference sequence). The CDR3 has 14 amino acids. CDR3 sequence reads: CASSPGQIYNEQFF. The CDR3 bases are TGTGCCAGCAGCCCGGGACAGATCTACAATGAGCAGTTCTTC.

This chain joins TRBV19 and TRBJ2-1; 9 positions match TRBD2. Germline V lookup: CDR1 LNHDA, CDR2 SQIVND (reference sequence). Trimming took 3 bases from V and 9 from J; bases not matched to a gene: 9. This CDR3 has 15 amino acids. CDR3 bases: TGTGCCAGTAGTATCTCGGCTAGCGGGGTTACTGAGCAGTTCTTC. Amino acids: CASSISASGVTEQFF.

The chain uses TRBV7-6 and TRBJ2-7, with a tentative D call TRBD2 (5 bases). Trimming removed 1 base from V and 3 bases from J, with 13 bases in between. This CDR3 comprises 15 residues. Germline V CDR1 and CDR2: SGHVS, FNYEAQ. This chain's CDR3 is CASSLEARAGYEQYF. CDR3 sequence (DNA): TGTGCCAGCAGCTTAGAGGCAAGGGCGGGCTACGAGCAGTACTTC. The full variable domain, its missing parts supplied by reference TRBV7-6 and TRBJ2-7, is GAGVSQSPRYKVTKRGQDVALRCDPISGHVSLYWYRQALGQGPEFLTYFNYEAQQDKSGLPNDRFSAERPEGSISTLTIQRTEQRDSAMYRCASSLEARAGYEQYFGPGTRLTVT.

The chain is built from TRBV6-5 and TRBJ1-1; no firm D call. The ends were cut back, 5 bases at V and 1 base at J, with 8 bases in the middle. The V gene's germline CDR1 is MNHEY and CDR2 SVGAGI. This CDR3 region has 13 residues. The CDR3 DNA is TGTGCCAGCAGTCCCCGTAAGAACACTGAAGCTTTCTTT. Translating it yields CASSPRKNTEAFF.

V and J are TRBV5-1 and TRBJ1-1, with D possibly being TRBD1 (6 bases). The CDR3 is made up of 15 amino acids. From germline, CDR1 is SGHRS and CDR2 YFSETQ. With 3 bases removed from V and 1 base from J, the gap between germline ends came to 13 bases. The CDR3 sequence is CASSWNPGQNTEAFF. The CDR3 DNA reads TGCGCCAGCAGCTGGAACCCGGGACAGAACACTGAAGCTTTCTTT. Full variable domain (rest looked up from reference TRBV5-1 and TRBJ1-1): KAGVTQTPRYLIKTRGQQVTLSCSPISGHRSVSWYQQTPGQGLQFLFEYFSETQRNKGNFPGRFSGRQFSNSRSEMNVSTLELGDSALYLCASSWNPGQNTEAFFGQGTRLTVV.

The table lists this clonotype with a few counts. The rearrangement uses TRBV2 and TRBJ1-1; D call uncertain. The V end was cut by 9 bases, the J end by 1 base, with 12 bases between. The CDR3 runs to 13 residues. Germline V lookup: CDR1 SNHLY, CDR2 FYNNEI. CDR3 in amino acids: CASLTDGNTEAFF. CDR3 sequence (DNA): TGTGCCAGTCTAACGGACGGGAACACTGAAGCTTTCTTT. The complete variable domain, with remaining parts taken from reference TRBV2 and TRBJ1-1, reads EPEVTQTPSHQVTQMGQEVILRCVPISNHLYFYWYRQILGQKVEFLVSFYNNEISEKSEIFDDQFSVERPDGSNFTLKIRSTKLEDSAMYFCASLTDGNTEAFFGQGTRLTVV.

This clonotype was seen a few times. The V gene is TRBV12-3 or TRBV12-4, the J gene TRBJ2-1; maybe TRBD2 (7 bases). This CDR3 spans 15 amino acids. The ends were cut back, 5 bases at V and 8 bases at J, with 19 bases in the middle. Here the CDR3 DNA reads TGTGCCAGCAGTCCCTTTGGGGGGGGGGGCGATGAGCAGTTCTTC. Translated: CASSPFGGGGDEQFF.

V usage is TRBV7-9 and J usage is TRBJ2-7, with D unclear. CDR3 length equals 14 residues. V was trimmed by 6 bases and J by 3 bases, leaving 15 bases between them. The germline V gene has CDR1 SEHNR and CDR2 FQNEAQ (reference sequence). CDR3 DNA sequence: TGTGCCAGCAGTCCTCCCTATTCGAACTACGAGCAGTACTTC. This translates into CASSPPYSNYEQYF.

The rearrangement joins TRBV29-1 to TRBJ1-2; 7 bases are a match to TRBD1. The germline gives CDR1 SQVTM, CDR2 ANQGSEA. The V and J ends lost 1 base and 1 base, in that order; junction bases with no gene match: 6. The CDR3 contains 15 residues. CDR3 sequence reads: CSVEVPQGINYGYTF. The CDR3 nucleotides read TGCAGCGTTGAAGTCCCACAGGGGATTAACTATGGCTACACCTTC.

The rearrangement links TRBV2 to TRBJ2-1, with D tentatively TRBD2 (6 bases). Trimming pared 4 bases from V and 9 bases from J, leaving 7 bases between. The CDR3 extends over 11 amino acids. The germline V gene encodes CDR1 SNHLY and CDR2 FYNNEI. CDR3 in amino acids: CASSAGGEQFF. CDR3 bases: TGTGCCAGCAGTGCCGGGGGTGAGCAGTTCTTC.

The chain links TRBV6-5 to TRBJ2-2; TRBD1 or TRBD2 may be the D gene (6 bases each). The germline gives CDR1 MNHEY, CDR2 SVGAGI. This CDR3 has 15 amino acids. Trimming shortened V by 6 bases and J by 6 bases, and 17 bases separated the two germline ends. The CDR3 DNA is TGTGCCAGCAGCCTCACCTTAGGGGGGTCCGGGGAGCTGTTTTTT. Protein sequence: CASSLTLGGSGELFF.

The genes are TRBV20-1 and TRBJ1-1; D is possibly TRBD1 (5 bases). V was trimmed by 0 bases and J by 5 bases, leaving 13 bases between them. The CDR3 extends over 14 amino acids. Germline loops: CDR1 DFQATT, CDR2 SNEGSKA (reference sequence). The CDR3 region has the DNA TGCAGTGCTAGAGAGAGGGGAATGGGGACTGAAGCTTTCTTT. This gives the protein CSARERGMGTEAFF.

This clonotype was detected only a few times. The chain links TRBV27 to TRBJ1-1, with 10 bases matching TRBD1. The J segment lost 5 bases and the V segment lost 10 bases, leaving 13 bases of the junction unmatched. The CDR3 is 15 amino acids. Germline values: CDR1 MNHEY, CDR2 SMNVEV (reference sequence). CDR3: CATFSPRTGGTEAFF. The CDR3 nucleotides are TGTGCCACATTTTCCCCCCGGACAGGGGGGACTGAAGCTTTCTTT.

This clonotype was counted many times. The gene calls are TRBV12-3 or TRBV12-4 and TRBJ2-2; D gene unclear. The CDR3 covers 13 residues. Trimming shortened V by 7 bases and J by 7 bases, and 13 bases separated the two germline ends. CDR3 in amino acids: CASTLIVGGELFF. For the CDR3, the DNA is TGTGCCAGCACCCTAATAGTGGGCGGGGAGCTGTTTTTT.

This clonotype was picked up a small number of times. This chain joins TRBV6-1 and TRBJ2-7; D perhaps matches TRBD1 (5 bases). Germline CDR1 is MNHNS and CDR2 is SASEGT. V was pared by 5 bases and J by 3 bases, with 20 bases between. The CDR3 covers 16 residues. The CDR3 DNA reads TGTGCCAGCAGTACCCCCGTCCGTAAGGGGCTCTACGAGCAGTACTTC. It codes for CASSTPVRKGLYEQYF.

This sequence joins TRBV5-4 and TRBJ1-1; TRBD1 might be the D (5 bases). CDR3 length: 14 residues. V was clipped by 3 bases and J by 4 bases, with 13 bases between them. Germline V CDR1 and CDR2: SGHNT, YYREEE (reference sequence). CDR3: CASSYFGGGTEAFF. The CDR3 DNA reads TGTGCCAGCAGCTACTTTGGGGGTGGCACTGAAGCTTTCTTT.

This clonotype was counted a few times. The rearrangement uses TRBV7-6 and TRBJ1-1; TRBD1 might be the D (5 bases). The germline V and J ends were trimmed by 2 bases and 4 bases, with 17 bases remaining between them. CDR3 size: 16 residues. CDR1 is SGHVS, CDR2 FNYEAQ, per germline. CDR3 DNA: TGTGCCAGCAGCTTAATGAAGGGGTCCGTCGGCACTGAAGCTTTCTTT. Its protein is CASSLMKGSVGTEAFF.

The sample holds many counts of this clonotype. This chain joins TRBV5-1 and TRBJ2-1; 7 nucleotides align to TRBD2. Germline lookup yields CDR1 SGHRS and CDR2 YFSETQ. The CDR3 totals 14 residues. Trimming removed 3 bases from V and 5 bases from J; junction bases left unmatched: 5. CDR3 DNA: TGCGCCAGCAGCTCCTACGGGGGGAACAATGAGCAGTTCTTC. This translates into CASSSYGGNNEQFF.

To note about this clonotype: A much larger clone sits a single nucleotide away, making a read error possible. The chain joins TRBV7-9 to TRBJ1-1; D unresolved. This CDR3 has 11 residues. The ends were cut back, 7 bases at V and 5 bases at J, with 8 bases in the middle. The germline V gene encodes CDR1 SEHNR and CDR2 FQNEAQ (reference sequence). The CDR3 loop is CASKQETEAFF. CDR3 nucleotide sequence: TGTGCCAGCAAGCAGGAAACTGAAGCTTTCTTT.

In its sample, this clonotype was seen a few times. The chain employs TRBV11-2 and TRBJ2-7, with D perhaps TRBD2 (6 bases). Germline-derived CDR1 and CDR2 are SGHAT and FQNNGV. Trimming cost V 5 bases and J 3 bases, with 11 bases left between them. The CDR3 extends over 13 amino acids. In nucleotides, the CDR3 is TGTGCCAGCAGCCCCAGACTAGACTACGAGCAGTACTTC. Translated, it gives CASSPRLDYEQYF.

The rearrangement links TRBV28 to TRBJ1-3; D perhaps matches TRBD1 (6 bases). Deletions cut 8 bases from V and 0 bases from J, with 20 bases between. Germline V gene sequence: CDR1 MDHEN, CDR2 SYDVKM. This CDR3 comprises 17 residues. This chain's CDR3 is CASGPLFRGRSGNTIYF. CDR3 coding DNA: TGTGCCAGCGGTCCCCTCTTCAGGGGCCGCTCTGGAAACACCATATATTTT. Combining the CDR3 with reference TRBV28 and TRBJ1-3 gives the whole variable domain DVKVTQSSRYLVKRTGEKVFLECVQDMDHENMFWYRQDPGLGLRLIYFSYDVKMKEKGDIPEGYSVSREKKERFSLILESASTNQTSMYLCASGPLFRGRSGNTIYFGEGSWLTVV.

The CDR3 loop is CASSYMAGYEQYF. The CDR3 bases are TGTGCCAGCAGTTACATGGCGGGGTACGAGCAGTACTTC. The V and J genes are TRBV6-1 and TRBJ2-7, with D possibly being TRBD2 (6 bases). Germline assignment: CDR1 MNHNS and CDR2 SASEGT. The CDR3 contains 13 residues. Trimming left V 5 bases short and J 4 bases short, with 12 bases between.

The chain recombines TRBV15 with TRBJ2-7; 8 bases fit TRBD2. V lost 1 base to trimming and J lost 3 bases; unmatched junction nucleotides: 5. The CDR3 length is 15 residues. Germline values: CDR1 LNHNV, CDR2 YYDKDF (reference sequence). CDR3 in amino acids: CATSRGRGGLYEQYF. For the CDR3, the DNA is TGTGCCACCAGCAGAGGACGGGGGGGACTCTACGAGCAGTACTTC. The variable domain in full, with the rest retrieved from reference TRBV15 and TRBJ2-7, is DAMVIQNPRYQVTQFGKPVTLSCSQTLNHNVMYWYQQKSSQAPKLLFHYYDKDFNNEADTPDNFQSRRPNTSFCFLDIRSPGLGDTAMYLCATSRGRGGLYEQYFGPGTRLTVT.

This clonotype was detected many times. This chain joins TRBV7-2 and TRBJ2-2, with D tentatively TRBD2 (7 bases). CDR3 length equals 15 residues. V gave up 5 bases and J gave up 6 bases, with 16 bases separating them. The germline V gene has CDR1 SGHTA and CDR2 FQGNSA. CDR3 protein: CASSPLGGAAGELFF. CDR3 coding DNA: TGTGCCAGCAGCCCCTTGGGGGGGGCGGCCGGGGAGCTGTTTTTT.

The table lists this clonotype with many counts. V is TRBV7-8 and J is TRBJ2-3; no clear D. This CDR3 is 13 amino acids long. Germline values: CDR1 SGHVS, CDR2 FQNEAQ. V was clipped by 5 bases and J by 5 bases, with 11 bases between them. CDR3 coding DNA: TGTGCCAGCAGCCCTGGTTGGGGAGATACGCAGTATTTT. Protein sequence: CASSPGWGDTQYF.

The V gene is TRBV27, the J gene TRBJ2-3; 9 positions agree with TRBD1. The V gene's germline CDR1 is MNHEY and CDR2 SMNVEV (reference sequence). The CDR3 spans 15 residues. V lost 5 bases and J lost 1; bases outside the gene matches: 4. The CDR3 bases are TGTGCCAGCAGTCCTAGGGACAGGGGCACAGATACGCAGTATTTT. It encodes CASSPRDRGTDTQYF.

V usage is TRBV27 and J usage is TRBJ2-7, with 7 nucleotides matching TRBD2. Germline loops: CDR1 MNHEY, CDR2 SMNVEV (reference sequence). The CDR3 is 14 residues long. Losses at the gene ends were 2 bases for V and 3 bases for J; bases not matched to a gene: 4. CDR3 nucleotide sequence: TGTGCCAGCAGTTTAGGACTAGGAGGCTACGAGCAGTACTTC. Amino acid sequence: CASSLGLGGYEQYF.

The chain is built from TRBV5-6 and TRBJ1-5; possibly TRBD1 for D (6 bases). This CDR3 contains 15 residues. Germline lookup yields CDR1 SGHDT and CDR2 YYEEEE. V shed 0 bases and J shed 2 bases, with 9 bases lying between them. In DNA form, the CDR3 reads TGTGCCAGCAGCTTGGAGGGGGTGGGCAATCAGCCCCAGCATTTT. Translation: CASSLEGVGNQPQHF.